The table lists the clone carrying this T cell receptor beta chain with many counts. Antigen: not known. This sample is part of a study of T cells after yellow fever vaccination. Overall study context: Researchers used SMART-Seq v4 Ultra Low Input to prepare fractions that had low cell numbers. Notes on the study in general: The secondary response was weaker, and its peak arrived faster, on day 5 versus 15. A minor fraction of clonotypes spanned both CD4 and CD8 compartments.

CDR3 size: 12 residues. Looked up from germline, CDR1 is SGHTA and CDR2 is FQGNSA. V lost 6 bases to trimming and J lost 6 bases, with 10 bases between them. TCRdb analysed the 5' RACE reads with MiXCR anew, one entry per CDR3 protein. The table includes around 230,000 distinct CDR3 sequences, approximately 6.3% detected once. The source material was CD4+ T cells sorted from PBMCs, sampled on the day of the yellow fever booster vaccination. This chain uses TRBV7-2 with TRBJ2-3; D is perhaps TRBD2 (6 bases). The clonotype comes from a man younger than 45 who received the YFV17D yellow fever vaccine. The CDR3 protein is CASRRLDDTQYF. CDR3 DNA: TGTGCCAGCAGACGACTAGACGATACGCAGTATTTT.